The entry below describes one T cell receptor (beta chain). Antigen specificity is unknown. The record originates from a study of T-cell memory formation after mild COVID-19. Study information: The study found TCR clusters largely donor specific.

V lost 0 bases and J 0 bases, leaving 9 bases between the germline ends. Germline assignment: CDR1 LGHNA and CDR2 YNFKEQ. The length of the CDR3 is 16 residues. The study's findings and limits: CD4/CD8 balance held among clones contracting day 15 to 85, and later expanders leaned CD4+. Specificity for SARS-CoV-2 was not confirmed among the second-wave clones peaking on day 37. Cross-reactive memory apparently joined, as some responding clones appeared in pre-infection memory.

MiXCR was run by TCRdb on the 5' RACE reads, yielding one entry per CDR3 protein. In the table there are 150,000 or so distinct CDR3 sequences, 25% of which are singletons. The chain combines TRBV4-2 with TRBJ2-4, with D unclear. This clonotype originated in an adult woman who had mild COVID-19 (a few samples of this study predate the infection). Cell type and time point are not known. The sequenced sample was PBMCs or a T cell subset sorted from them (not recorded which). The CDR3 protein is CASSQELSLAKNIQYF. The CDR3 DNA is TGTGCCAGCAGCCAAGAGCTCTCGCTAGCCAAAAACATTCAGTACTTC.